Shown below are 28 T cell receptor beta chains from a single sample sequenced in a study of CD8+ T cells in alopecia areata. Reverse transcription of extracted RNA yielded cDNA, which provided the sequencing template. Sequenced by immunoSEQ multiplex PCR; TCRdb stores in-frame clones only, minus some. The sample shows about 300,000 clones, none of them appearing just once. Cells that came from pooled cutaneous lymph nodes were sorted using CD4, CD8alpha, NKG2D, NKG2ACE and other markers. The sequenced sample consisted of CD4+ T cells sorted from a lymph node. The receptor source for this set is a C3H/HeJ mouse with alopecia areata. These mice share the MHC haplotype H2-k.

On this clone: Gene names and germline match the mouse. Read data end 4 residues before the CDR3 end; the end is taken from the germline J gene. The chain links TRBV13-1 to TRBJ2-2, with D uncertain. The V gene's germline CDR1 is NSHNY and CDR2 SYGAGN. Between the trimmed V and J ends, which lost 2 bases and 1 base, there was a span of 6 bases. CDR3 length: 14 amino acids. CDR3 DNA (partial): TGTGCCAGCAGTGAAAACAGAAACACCGGG. Its protein product is CASSENRNTG. The full CDR3 is CASSENRNTGQLYF.

Concerning this clone itself: Mouse gene names apply. The read ends 4 residues shy of where the CDR3 ends; the end is completed using the germline J gene. The chain carries TRBV5 and TRBJ1-2, with 9 bases lining up with TRBD1. Per germline, CDR1 LGHNA and CDR2 YNLKQL (reference sequence). This CDR3 comprises 15 residues. After removal of 5 bases from V and 3 bases from J, the junction contained 7 bases not matched to a gene. The part of the CDR3 DNA that was read is TGTGCCAGCAGCTCTTTGACAGGGGGAGACTCC. It translates to CASSSLTGGDS. Given in full, the CDR3 is CASSSLTGGDSDYTF.

There are many counts of this clone. The genes are named according to mouse. Sequencing ends 4 residues short of the CDR3 end; the germline J gene provides the rest. The chain couples TRBV17 to TRBJ2-2; 8 bases fit TRBD1. The germline V gene has CDR1 MNHDT and CDR2 YYDKIL. The CDR3 is 15 residues long. Losses at the gene ends were 5 bases for V and 0 bases for J; bases not matched to a gene: 2. The CDR3 bases that were read are TGTGCTAGCAGTGTGGGACAGGCAAACACCGGG. This translates into CASSVGQANTG. The entire CDR3 reads CASSVGQANTGQLYF.

On this clone: The gene names given are mouse names. Read sequence stops 4 residues before the CDR3 end, and the germline J gene provides the missing end. The chain couples TRBV13-1 to TRBJ2-7; TRBD1 matches 7 bases. The V segment lost 5 bases and the J segment 0 bases; nucleotides outside the gene matches: 5. The length of the CDR3 is 14 residues. In germline, CDR1 is NSHNY, CDR2 SYGAGN. CDR3 loop: CASRQQGSSYEQYF. CDR3 bases read: TGTGCCAGCAGGCAACAGGGGAGCTCCTAT.

This clone was seen more than once but under ten times. Any gene name here is a mouse gene name. The CDR3 extends 4 residues past the end of the read, so its final part is completed from the germline J gene. V is TRBV17 and J is TRBJ2-3; the D gene is possibly TRBD1 (7 bases). CDR1 is MNHDT and CDR2 is YYDKIL in the germline V gene. Between the trimmed V and J ends, which lost 4 bases and 1 base, there was a span of 12 bases. The CDR3 contains 15 residues. The CDR3: CASSILGGRAETLYF. The covered CDR3 bases are TGTGCTAGCAGTATACTAGGGGGCCGTGCAGAA.

Concerning this clone itself: All gene names here are mouse names. The CDR3 end is not reached by the read, which stops 4 residues before it; the germline J gene fills it in. This same CDR3 is encoded by further DNA sequences in the sample. The chain recombines TRBV31 with TRBJ2-4; 8 positions match TRBD2. Germline trimming cut 0 bases from V and 0 bases from J; bases unmatched to any gene: 2. This CDR3 has 15 amino acids. CDR1 GKSSPN and CDR2 SITVG come from the germline V gene. The CDR3 reads CAWSLLGGSQNTLYF. CDR3 bases read: TGTGCCTGGAGTCTTCTGGGGGGTAGTCAAAAC. Combining the CDR3 with reference TRBV31 and TRBJ2-4 gives the whole variable domain AQTIHQWPVAEIKAVGSPLSLGCTIKGKSSPNLYWYWQATGGTLQQLFYSITVGQVESVVQLNLSASRPKDDQFILSTEKLLLSHSGFYLCAWSLLGGSQNTLYFGAGTRLSVL.

In the case of this clone: Germline and genes here are mouse. The CDR3 end falls 4 residues outside the read, so it is completed with the germline J gene. Different DNA sequences within this sample yield the same CDR3. The J gene is TRBJ2-5, the V gene TRBV1; 7 bases agree with TRBD2. With V trimmed by 1 base and J by 1 base, 2 bases remained unmatched. The CDR3 has 15 amino acids. Per germline, CDR1 NSQYPW and CDR2 LRSPGD (reference sequence). CDR3 region: CTCSAGLGDQDTQYF. The CDR3 bases that were read are TGCACCTGCAGTGCAGGGCTGGGGGACCAAGAC. The full variable domain, rest sourced from reference TRBV1 and TRBJ2-5, is VTLLEQNPRWRLVPRGQAVNLRCILKNSQYPWMSWYQQDLQKQLQWLFTLRSPGDKEVKSLPGADYLATRVTDTELRLQVANMSQGRTLYCTCSAGLGDQDTQYFGPGTRLLVL.

Note on this clone: Gene names denote mouse genes. The read ends 3 residues before the CDR3 terminus; that terminus is restored from the germline J gene. This chain links TRBV1 with TRBJ1-6; possibly TRBD1 for D (5 bases). TRBJ1-6 is recorded as an ORF, its role being uncertain. With 0 bases removed from V and 3 bases from J, the gap between germline ends came to 9 bases. CDR3 length: 16 amino acids. The germline gives CDR1 NSQYPW, CDR2 LRSPGD (reference sequence). The CDR3 sequence: CTCSADGQGYNSPLYF. The CDR3 bases that were read are TGCACCTGCAGTGCAGATGGTCAGGGCTATAATTCGCCC.

This clone was observed a handful of times. Here the gene names and germline are mouse. The read comes to an end 4 residues before the CDR3 does, leaving the germline J gene to fill in the end. The genes are TRBV19 and TRBJ2-1, with 7 bases matching TRBD1. This CDR3 spans 12 amino acids. The V and J ends lost 6 bases and 6 bases, in that order; junction bases with no gene match: 3. The V gene's germline CDR1 is FNHDT and CDR2 SITEND (reference sequence). This CDR3 is CASKPGGAEQFF. CDR3 DNA (partial): TGTGCCAGCAAGCCAGGGGGTGCT.

This clone was counted between two and nine times. The genes are named according to mouse. The CDR3 is cut off 4 residues early in the read; its end comes from the germline J gene. The genes are TRBV19 and TRBJ1-2, with unresolved D. Trimming stripped 3 bases from V and 2 bases from J, with 8 bases between. There are 13 residues in the CDR3. Germline CDR1 is FNHDT and CDR2 is SITEND (reference sequence). CDR3 in amino acids: CASSKNSNSDYTF. Incomplete CDR3 DNA: TGTGCCAGCAGTAAGAACAGCAACTCC. Full variable domain (rest looked up from reference TRBV19 and TRBJ1-2): GGIITQTPKFLIGQEGQKLTLKCQQNFNHDTMYWYRQDSGKGLRLIYYSITENDLQKGDLSEGYDASREKKSSFSLTVTSAQKNEMAVFLCASSKNSNSDYTFGSGTRLLVI.

In this sample, this clone turned up a few times. Gene names denote mouse genes. The read gets to within 4 residues of the CDR3 end, and the germline J gene fills in the rest. V is TRBV13-1 and J is TRBJ2-5; no clear D gene. This CDR3 contains 14 residues. Per the germline V gene, CDR1 is NSHNY and CDR2 is SYGAGN. This CDR3 reads CASSDAALPDTQYF. Incomplete CDR3 DNA: TGTGCCAGCAGTGATGCAGCTCTTCCAGAC.

Worth noting for this clone: The gene symbols are mouse symbols. The CDR3 goes on 4 residues after the read ends, and that part is filled in from the germline J gene. This chain connects TRBV29 to TRBJ2-1; 8 bases line up with TRBD1. V trimming: 7 bases; J trimming: 1 base; junction bases outside the gene matches: 0. CDR1 is MSHET and CDR2 is SYDVDS in the germline V gene. The CDR3 extends over 13 amino acids. The CDR3 sequence: CASNRGNYAEQFF. The sequenced part of the CDR3 DNA is TGTGCTAGCAACAGGGGGAACTATGCT.

To note about this clone: Any gene name here is a mouse gene name. The CDR3 is cut off 4 residues early in the read; its end comes from the germline J gene. The V and J genes are TRBV19 and TRBJ1-2, with 10 bases identical to TRBD1. The junction had 8 bases not matched to a gene; V was cut back by 5 bases and J by 4 bases. This CDR3 is built from 15 residues. Per the germline V gene, CDR1 is FNHDT and CDR2 is SITEND (reference sequence). The sequenced CDR3 bases are TGTGCCAGCAGCCCCGACAGGGGGCGGGCCTCC. Translation gives CASSPDRGRAS. The CDR3 reads in full as CASSPDRGRASDYTF.

This clone turned up a few times. Since a much larger clone is just one base distant, this may be a read error. All gene names here are mouse names. Sequencing ends 3 residues short of the CDR3 end; the germline J gene provides the rest. This same CDR3 is encoded by further DNA sequences in the sample. V gene TRBV13-3 combines with J gene TRBJ1-6, with TRBD1 matching 7 bases. TRBJ1-6 is given ORF status, its function remaining uncertain. The germline gives CDR1 NNHDY, CDR2 SYVADS. The ends lost 5 bases at V and 3 bases at J; junction bases unmatched: 2. The CDR3 is 14 residues long. The CDR3 loop reads CASRDRDYNSPLYF. CDR3 bases read: TGTGCCAGCAGAGACAGGGACTATAATTCGCCC.

With respect to this clone: Mouse gene names apply. The read comes to an end 4 residues before the CDR3 does, leaving the germline J gene to fill in the end. This chain joins TRBV13-3 and TRBJ1-2, with D possibly TRBD1 on 6 matching bases. The ends were cut back, 3 bases at V and 1 base at J, with 10 bases in the middle. CDR1 and CDR2 from the germline V gene are NNHDY and SYVADS. The CDR3 runs 14 residues. This CDR3 is CASSAVRGNSDYTF. The CDR3 DNA, read in part, is TGTGCCAGCAGTGCGGTCAGGGGAAACTCC.

As regards this clone: Any gene name here is a mouse gene name. Coverage ceases 4 residues before the CDR3 finishes, and the germline J gene fills in the end. The same CDR3 also results from other DNA sequences found in this sample. This chain joins TRBV13-1 and TRBJ2-1; TRBD1 matches at 9 bases. Per the germline V gene, CDR1 is NSHNY and CDR2 is SYGAGN. CDR3 length equals 15 residues. The V and J ends lost 0 bases and 5 bases, in that order; junction bases with no gene match: 3. CDR3 sequence reads: CASSDAGTGNAEQFF. Partial CDR3 DNA: TGTGCCAGCAGTGATGCCGGGACAGGGAATGCT.

Remarks on this clone: Genes here carry mouse names. The read halts 4 residues ahead of the CDR3 end, with the missing end drawn from the germline J gene. The chain employs TRBV13-1 and TRBJ2-3, with 13 bases aligning to TRBD2. This CDR3 has 16 residues. With 5 bases clipped from V and 0 bases from J, the junction kept 3 bases outside the gene matches. Germline V gene sequence: CDR1 NSHNY, CDR2 SYGAGN. The sequenced CDR3 bases are TGTGCCAGCAGGAGGACTGGGGGGGCTAGTGCAGAA. Protein product: CASRRTGGASAE. The entire CDR3 sequence reads CASRRTGGASAETLYF.

With regard to this clone: A much larger clone is a single base away; this may be a read error. Mouse names are used for the genes. Read coverage stops 4 residues before the CDR3 terminus; the germline J gene supplies the remainder. The same CDR3 arises from other DNA sequences in this sample as well. The V and J genes are TRBV19 and TRBJ2-2, with TRBD1 identical over 7 bases. The CDR3 runs to 15 residues. V lost 3 bases and J lost 0; bases outside the gene matches: 2. Germline V CDR1 and CDR2: FNHDT, SITEND (reference sequence). The covered CDR3 bases are TGTGCCAGCAGTAGGGGGACAGCAAACACCGGG. Its protein product is CASSRGTANTG. In full, the CDR3 reads CASSRGTANTGQLYF.

With respect to this clone: Gene and germline names: mouse. From the germline J gene comes the end of the CDR3, since the read stops 4 residues before it. The chain uses TRBV13-3 and TRBJ2-2, with 12 bases aligning to TRBD1. With 6 bases clipped from V and 3 bases from J, the junction kept 3 bases outside the gene matches. Germline CDR1 is NNHDY and CDR2 is SYVADS. The CDR3 covers 15 residues. The sequenced part of the CDR3 DNA is TGTGCCAGCAAGGGACAGGGGGCGTACACCGGG. Amino acid sequence: CASKGQGAYTG. In full, the CDR3 is CASKGQGAYTGQLYF.

As for this clone: Gene names denote mouse genes. The CDR3 extends 4 residues past the end of the read, so its final part is completed from the germline J gene. The chain is built from TRBV29 and TRBJ2-7, with D possibly being TRBD2 (6 bases). The CDR3 is made up of 15 amino acids. Germline V gene lookup returns CDR1 MSHET and CDR2 SYDVDS. V was shortened by 4 bases and J by 1 base, with 14 bases between the two germline ends. CDR3 in amino acids: CASSSSGGISYEQYF. The covered CDR3 bases are TGTGCTAGCAGTTCCTCCGGGGGGATTTCCTAT.

The table lists this clone with a few counts. The gene names given are mouse names. The CDR3 end lies 4 residues beyond the end of the read and is filled in from the germline J gene. This chain connects TRBV13-2 to TRBJ2-1; TRBD1 is a possible D gene (5 bases). V lost 2 bases, J lost 1 base, and 7 bases lay in between. This CDR3 contains 14 residues. Germline values: CDR1 NNHNN, CDR2 SYGAGS (reference sequence). The CDR3 DNA, read in part, is TGTGCCAGCGGTGAGTCAGGGAACTATGCT. Its protein product is CASGESGNYA. The full CDR3 sequence reads CASGESGNYAEQFF.

The sample holds a few counts of this clone. Here the gene names and germline are mouse. The missing CDR3 end, 4 residues past where the read stops, is filled in from the germline J gene. This rearrangement joins TRBV13-1 to TRBJ2-2; D perhaps matches TRBD1 (6 bases). The length of the CDR3 is 15 residues. Looked up from germline, CDR1 is NSHNY and CDR2 is SYGAGN. V gave up 2 bases and J gave up 0 bases, with 8 bases separating them. The CDR3 sequence is CASSEEGANTGQLYF. The sequenced part of the CDR3 DNA is TGTGCCAGCAGTGAAGAGGGGGCAAACACCGGG.

On this clone: Here the gene names and germline are mouse. The read ends 3 residues early relative to the CDR3; the germline J gene fills the gap. Other DNA sequences within the sample encode an identical CDR3. The rearrangement joins TRBV19 to TRBJ1-6; 7 bases agree with TRBD1. TRBJ1-6 is designated an ORF whose function remains uncertain. V was clipped by 2 bases and J by 4 bases; unmatched bases: 3. Germline-derived CDR1 and CDR2 are FNHDT and SITEND (reference sequence). The CDR3 length is 15 residues. The CDR3 bases that were read are TGTGCCAGCAGTATTTGGGACAGATATAATTCGCCC. Translating gives CASSIWDRYNSP. The entire CDR3 protein is CASSIWDRYNSPLYF.

As for this clone: Gene labels here are mouse ones. Read coverage stops 4 residues before the CDR3 terminus; the germline J gene supplies the remainder. The V gene is TRBV13-1, the J gene TRBJ2-3; perhaps TRBD2 as D (6 bases). The germline V gene has CDR1 NSHNY and CDR2 SYGAGN. Trimming removed 7 bases from V and 0 bases from J, with 15 bases in between. This CDR3 region has 15 residues. CDR3 protein: CASSGVAPSAETLYF. CDR3 bases read: TGTGCCAGCTCTGGGGTCGCCCCTAGTGCAGAA.

Comments on this clone: Here the gene names and germline are mouse. The CDR3 loop reads CASGDLGEYEQYF. CDR3 DNA, as far as it was read: TGTGCCAGCGGTGATCTGGGGGAGTAT. The chain combines TRBV13-2 with TRBJ2-7; 7 positions match TRBD2. The CDR3 extends 4 residues past the end of the read, so its final part is completed from the germline J gene. The CDR3 loop spans 13 amino acids. Germline assignment: CDR1 NNHNN and CDR2 SYGAGS (reference sequence).

There are many counts of this clone. The genes and germline here are from mouse. The sequence runs out 4 residues before the end of the CDR3; the remainder is reconstructed from the germline J gene. The rearrangement joins TRBV31 to TRBJ2-2; 10 bases fit TRBD2. This CDR3 contains 16 residues. Trimming cost V 1 base and J 1 base; bases outside gene matches: 3. CDR1 is GKSSPN and CDR2 is SITVG in the germline V gene. Partial CDR3 DNA: TGTGCCTGGAGTCACCGGGACTGGGGAAACACCGGG. Its translation is CAWSHRDWGNTG. The entire CDR3 reads CAWSHRDWGNTGQLYF.

Comments on this clone: Mouse gene names apply. The read ends 4 residues early relative to the CDR3; the germline J gene fills the gap. The same CDR3 is also encoded by other DNA sequences in this sample. The V gene is TRBV31, the J gene TRBJ2-4; the match to TRBD2 covers 8 bases. The CDR3 extends over 16 amino acids. Germline CDR1 reads GKSSPN; CDR2 reads SITVG. V shed 0 bases and J 1 base; nucleotides not matched to a gene: 6. The CDR3 bases that were read are TGTGCCTGGAGTCTTGGGGGGGGCGCGGGTCAAAAC. Protein: CAWSLGGGAGQN. The whole CDR3 protein reads CAWSLGGGAGQNTLYF.

This clone has only a few counts. The gene symbols are mouse symbols. The CDR3 is cut off 4 residues early in the read; its end comes from the germline J gene. The chain employs TRBV2 and TRBJ2-5, with TRBD1 as a possible D gene (6 bases). The germline CDR1 and CDR2 sequences are LGHNA and YSYQKL. This CDR3 comprises 13 residues. The CDR3 spells CASSQRGSDTQYF. The sequenced CDR3 bases are TGTGCCAGCAGCCAAAGGGGGAGTGAC.